This T cell receptor beta chain was documented in a study of T cell responses to AZD1222 COVID-19 vaccine. The germline CDR1 and CDR2 sequences are GTSNPN and SVGIG (reference sequence). The CDR3 spans 12 residues. V was cut by 2 bases and J by 5 bases, with 8 bases left in between. The assay was immunoSEQ multiplex PCR, and TCRdb's table has in-frame clones only and misses some. The sample consists of approximately 150,000 clones, around nine tenths of them appearing once. The sample in question was peripheral blood, obtained 28 days after the second AZD1222 dose. J is TRBJ2-3 and V is TRBV30; D is unresolved. The clonotype originates from an adult who received the AZD1222 COVID-19 vaccine. The CDR3 here is CAWSRLVDTQYF. CDR3 in DNA: TGTGCCTGGAGTAGGTTAGTAGATACGCAGTATTTT.